This T cell receptor (beta chain) was documented in a study of regulatory T cells in long-lasting Graves disease. This clonotype has a count of ten or more. Germline V gene sequence: CDR1 LGHNT, CDR2 FRNRAP. The CDR3 has 15 residues. V was pared by 1 base and J by 10 bases, with 10 bases of the junction left unmatched. The authors built TCR beta libraries using iRepertoire HTBI primers and Arm-PCR of CDR3 regions. TCRdb itself ran the multiplex PCR reads through MiXCR, one entry per CDR3 protein. The sample has a few hundred thousand distinct CDR3 sequences, less than 20% seen once. Time point specified: newly diagnosed GD, antithyroid drugs for less than 3 months. PBMC RNA was the source of the TCR library. These data were also filed under a second study, of T cells in Graves' hyperthyroidism and ophthalmopathy.

The sample was peripheral blood mononuclear cells (PBMCs), taken at new diagnosis, from a patient treated with antithyroid drugs. The sequence was collected from a woman under 30 with Graves disease. This chain connects TRBV12-5 to TRBJ2-1; TRBD1 agrees at 7 bases. The CDR3 DNA reads as TGTGCTAGTGGTTTGGCAATAGGACAGGCGAGGGAGCAGTTCTTC. Protein product: CASGLAIGQAREQFF.